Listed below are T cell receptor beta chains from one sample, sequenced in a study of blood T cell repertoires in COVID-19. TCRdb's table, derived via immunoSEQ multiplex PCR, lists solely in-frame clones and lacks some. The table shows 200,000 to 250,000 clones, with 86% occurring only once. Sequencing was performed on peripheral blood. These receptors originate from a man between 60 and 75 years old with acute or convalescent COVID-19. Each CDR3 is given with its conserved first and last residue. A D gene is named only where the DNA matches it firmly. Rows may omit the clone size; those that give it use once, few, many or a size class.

CATSDSRGGSSYEQYF	TGTGCCACCAGTGATTCCAGGGGAGGGAGCTCCTACGAGCAGTACTTC	NA	TRBV24-1	NA	TRBJ2-7
CATSRAQGYTDTQYF	TGTGCCACCAGCAGAGCCCAGGGTTATACAGATACGCAGTATTTT	NA	TRBV15	NA	TRBJ2-3
CASSPTFDEQFF	TGTGCCAGCAGCCCTACCTTCGATGAGCAGTTCTTC	NA	TRBV2	NA	TRBJ2-1
CASSVAKRTEAFF	TGTGCCAGCAGCGTAGCAAAGAGAACTGAAGCTTTCTTT	NA	TRBV9	NA	TRBJ1-1
CASSSPRQGGSYEQYF	TGTGCCAGCAGTTCTCCTAGGCAGGGGGGATCCTACGAGCAGTACTTC	NA	TRBV6-5	NA	TRBJ2-7
CASSSGLAGLIIETQYF	TGTGCCAGCAGCTCGGGACTAGCGGGGTTGATCATAGAGACCCAGTACTTC	TRBD2	TRBV7-2	NA	TRBJ2-5
CASYRGSTNTGELFF	TGTGCCAGCTATAGGGGTAGTACAAACACCGGGGAGCTGTTTTTT	NA	TRBV28	NA	TRBJ2-2
CASSPDRGETQYF	TGTGCCAGCTCACCCGACAGGGGTGAGACCCAGTACTTC	TRBD1	TRBV18	NA	TRBJ2-5
CASSSLRGREGEQFF	TGTGCCAGCAGCAGTCTCAGGGGGCGAGAGGGTGAGCAGTTCTTC	TRBD1	TRBV7-3	NA	TRBJ2-1
CASSLPPNRGYEQYF	TGCGCCAGCAGCCTCCCCCCGAACAGGGGCTACGAGCAGTACTTC	TRBD1	TRBV4-3	NA	TRBJ2-7
CASGWREVVDTGELFF	TGTGCCAGCGGTTGGCGGGAGGTTGTGGACACCGGGGAGCTGTTTTTT	TRBD2	TRBV6-4	NA	TRBJ2-2
CASSQETDFSANYGYTF	TGTGCCAGCAGCCAAGAGACAGATTTTTCTGCTAACTATGGCTACACCTTC	NA	TRBV4-2	NA	TRBJ1-2
CASSYSDRTYEQYF	TGTGCCAGCAGTTACTCCGACAGGACCTACGAGCAGTACTTC	NA	TRBV6-5	NA	TRBJ2-7
CASGLVGGAQYF	TGTGCTAGTGGTTTGGTTGGTGGAGCGCAGTACTTC	NA	TRBV12-5	NA	TRBJ2-7
CASSSSALGTQYF	TGTGCCAGCAGCTCGTCGGCCTTGGGCACGCAGTATTTT	NA	TRBV7-3	NA	TRBJ2-3
CASTAGRYSYGYTF	TGTGCCTCCACTGCGGGACGGTACTCCTATGGCTACACCTTC	NA	TRBV30	NA	TRBJ1-2
CSVGLGGEKLFF	TGCAGCGTGGGTCTAGGGGGTGAAAAACTGTTTTTT	NA	TRBV29-1	few	TRBJ1-4
CASSLAGDPGNQPQHF	TGTGCCAGCAGCTTAGCAGGGGATCCCGGCAATCAGCCCCAGCATTTT	NA	TRBV7-8	NA	TRBJ1-5
CASRGTGELYEQYF	TGTGCCAGCAGGGGGACAGGGGAACTCTACGAGCAGTACTTC	TRBD1	TRBV28	NA	TRBJ2-7
CASSMTPNTGELFF	TGTGCCAGTAGTATGACTCCGAACACCGGGGAGCTGTTTTTT	NA	TRBV19	NA	TRBJ2-2
CATSDPQGEAYNEQFF	TGTGCCACCAGTGACCCACAGGGGGAGGCCTACAATGAGCAGTTCTTC	TRBD1	TRBV24-1	NA	TRBJ2-1
CASSGTSVPYEQYF	TGTGCCAGCAGTGGGACTAGCGTACCCTACGAGCAGTACTTC	TRBD2	TRBV27	once	TRBJ2-7
CASSSRQGGSSYEQYF	TGTGCCAGCAGCTCCCGACAGGGAGGCTCTTCCTACGAGCAGTACTTC	NA	TRBV7-2	NA	TRBJ2-7
CAWSVRSSALQGYNEQFF	TGTGCCTGGAGTGTAAGAAGTAGCGCATTACAGGGCTACAATGAGCAGTTCTTC	NA	TRBV30	NA	TRBJ2-1
CASSPQTGGWKTEAFF	TGTGCCAGCAGTCCCCAGACAGGGGGCTGGAAGACTGAAGCTTTCTTT	TRBD1	TRBV27	NA	TRBJ1-1